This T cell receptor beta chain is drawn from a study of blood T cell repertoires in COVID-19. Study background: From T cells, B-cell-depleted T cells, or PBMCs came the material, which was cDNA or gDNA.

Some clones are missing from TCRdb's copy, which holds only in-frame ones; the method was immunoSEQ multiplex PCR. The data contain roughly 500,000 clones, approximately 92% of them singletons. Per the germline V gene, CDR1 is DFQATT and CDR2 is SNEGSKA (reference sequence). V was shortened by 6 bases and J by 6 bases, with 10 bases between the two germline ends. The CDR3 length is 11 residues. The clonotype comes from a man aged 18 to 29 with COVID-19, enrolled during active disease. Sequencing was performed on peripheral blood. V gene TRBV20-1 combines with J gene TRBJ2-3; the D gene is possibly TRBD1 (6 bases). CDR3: CSAVDRDTQYF. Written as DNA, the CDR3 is TGCAGTGCCGTCGACAGGGATACGCAGTATTTT.